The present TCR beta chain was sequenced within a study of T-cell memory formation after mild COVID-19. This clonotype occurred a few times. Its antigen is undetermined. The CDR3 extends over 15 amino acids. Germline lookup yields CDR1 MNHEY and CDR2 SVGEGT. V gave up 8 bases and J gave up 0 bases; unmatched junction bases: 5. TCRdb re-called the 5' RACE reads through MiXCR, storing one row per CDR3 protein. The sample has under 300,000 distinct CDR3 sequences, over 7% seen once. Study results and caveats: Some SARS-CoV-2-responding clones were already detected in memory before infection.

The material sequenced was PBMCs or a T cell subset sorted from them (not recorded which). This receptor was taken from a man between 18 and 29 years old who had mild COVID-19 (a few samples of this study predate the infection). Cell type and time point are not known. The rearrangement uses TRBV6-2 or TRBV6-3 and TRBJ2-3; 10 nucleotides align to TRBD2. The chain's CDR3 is CASAGLADSTDTQYF. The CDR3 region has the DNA TGTGCCAGCGCCGGACTAGCGGACAGCACAGATACGCAGTATTTT.